This TCR beta chain was captured by sequencing in a study of cytomegalovirus exposure and HLA in healthy donors. Broader study findings: Most TCR sequences were uncommon, yet certain public TCRs appeared in many donors.

The CDR3 totals 15 residues. Germline loops: CDR1 MNHNY, CDR2 SVGAGI (reference sequence). The V gene end was trimmed by 2 bases and the J gene end by 7 bases; junction bases not matched to a gene: 7. Sequencing was performed with immunoSEQ multiplex PCR; in TCRdb, only in-frame clones are kept and a portion is missing. The table lists fewer than 350,000 clones, roughly 88% of them singletons, with approximately 0.95% in the top ten. As regards this clone: The antigen remains unidentified.

The sample taken for sequencing was PBMCs. The receptor was isolated from a woman aged 18-29 years in good health and CMV-seronegative. The gene calls are TRBV6-6 and TRBJ1-4, with TRBD1 matching over 7 bases. This chain's CDR3 is CASSYEGGRGEKLFF. In DNA, the CDR3 is TGTGCCAGCAGTTACGAAGGGGGCAGGGGTGAAAAACTGTTTTTT.